Below are 2 T cell receptor beta chains sequenced from a single sample in a study of T cells in Graves' hyperthyroidism and ophthalmopathy (dated by TCRdb to 2018 to 2020). The library was made by multiplex PCR. Instrument used: Illumina HiSeq 2000. TCR beta CDR3 regions were amplified from RNA transcripts. The TCR CDR3 was subjected to a first round of RT-PCR using the HTBI primer set and the Qiagen OneStep RT-PCR kit. The public reads were reprocessed in TCRdb via fastp at Q25 and MiXCR, keeping in-frame beta chains. Every distinct CDR3 protein forms one entry, paired with its most common genes and DNA. This sample holds fewer than 350,000 distinct CDR3 sequences; about a sixth were observed only once. The ten top clones hold about 14% of the sample. Material for sequencing was blood. The origin of the receptors is a woman between 40 and 50 years old with Graves' ophthalmopathy.

This clonotype appeared many times. The chain recombines TRBV28 with TRBJ1-2; D is uncertain. Germline-derived CDR1 and CDR2 are MDHEN and SYDVKM. The CDR3 runs to 11 residues. V lost 6 bases and J 10 bases, leaving 12 bases between the germline ends. The CDR3: CASSLGLDYTF. Here the CDR3 DNA reads TGTGCCAGCAGCCTCGGGTTGGACTACACCTTC.

This clonotype showed up many times. The chain is built from TRBV19 and TRBJ2-2; possibly TRBD2 for D (6 bases). Trimming took off 3 bases at V and 5 bases at J, with 10 bases between the two ends. The CDR3 runs to 14 residues. CDR1 LNHDA and CDR2 SQIVND come from the germline V gene (reference sequence). The chain's CDR3 is CASSILRETGELFF. The DNA for the CDR3 is TGTGCCAGTAGTATTCTTCGGGAGACCGGGGAGCTGTTTTTT.